The 26 T cell receptor beta chains in this list originate from one sample, sequenced in a study of regulatory T cells in long-lasting Graves disease. Time point of the sample: persistent/refractory GD, antithyroid drugs over 5 years with positive TRAb. RNA from PBMCs was the source of the TCR library. In building TCR beta libraries, iRepertoire HTBI primers were used together with Arm-PCR of CDR3 regions. TCRdb recomputed calls from the multiplex PCR reads with MiXCR, one row per CDR3 protein. The data hold around 460,000 distinct CDR3 sequences, with about 22% observed a single time. The sample in question was peripheral blood mononuclear cells (PBMCs), obtained when the disease was refractory, from a patient treated with antithyroid drugs. These receptors originate from a female donor with Graves disease.

This clonotype was counted many times. The rearrangement joins TRBV12-3 or TRBV12-4 to TRBJ1-6, with TRBD1 identical over 8 bases. Trimming took 6 bases from V and 8 from J; bases not matched to a gene: 12. The CDR3 is 16 amino acids. For the CDR3, the DNA is TGTGCCAGCAGAAACGGACAGGGAGGGTCGCATTCACCCCTCCACTTT. Encoded protein: CASRNGQGGSHSPLHF.

This clonotype showed up many times. This sequence joins TRBV2 and TRBJ1-1; maybe TRBD1 (6 bases). CDR1 is SNHLY and CDR2 is FYNNEI in the germline V gene. The ends were cut back, 11 bases at V and 4 bases at J, with 17 bases in the middle. This CDR3 is 13 amino acids long. The CDR3 sequence is CAGGRGGGTEAFF. The CDR3 DNA is TGTGCCGGGGGCCGAGGGGGGGGCACTGAAGCTTTCTTT.

In its sample, this clonotype was seen many times. V is TRBV11-2 and J is TRBJ2-7, with D perhaps TRBD1 or TRBD2 (5 bases each). The length of the CDR3 is 16 residues. Between the trimmed V and J ends, which lost 1 base and 5 bases, there was a span of 18 bases. Germline V CDR1 and CDR2: SGHAT, FQNNGV. Here the CDR3 reads CASSLVQGPGLNEQYF. DNA of the CDR3: TGTGCCAGCAGCTTAGTCCAGGGACCTGGTCTCAACGAGCAGTACTTC.

J is TRBJ2-7 and V is TRBV6-1, with 7 bases aligning to TRBD2. Per germline, CDR1 MNHNS and CDR2 SASEGT. The CDR3 runs 15 residues. The V and J ends lost 5 bases and 5 bases, in that order; junction bases with no gene match: 12. CDR3 DNA: TGTGCCAGCAGTCTGGGCGCTGCGGGAGCGAACGAGCAGTACTTC. It specifies CASSLGAAGANEQYF.

Concerning this clonotype: One junction end does not reproduce the germline sequence, and a read error may be involved. The chain carries TRBV28 and TRBJ2-5; D unresolved. Per the germline V gene, CDR1 is MDHEN and CDR2 is SYDVKM. The CDR3 consists of 14 residues. Here the CDR3 DNA reads TGTGCCGGCAGCCCAGCAGGAGTGGTGGGGACCCAGTACTTC. Translation gives CAGSPAGVVGTQYF.

This rearrangement joins TRBV5-6 to TRBJ2-7; D remains ambiguous. The CDR3 covers 15 residues. V lost 4 bases to trimming and J lost 4 bases, with 18 bases between them. Germline CDR1 is SGHDT and CDR2 is YYEEEE. The CDR3 here is CASSLPAAARYEQYF. The CDR3, as DNA: TGTGCCAGCAGCCTACCTGCGGCGGCTAGATACGAGCAGTACTTC.

In this sample, this clonotype turned up many times. The rearrangement links TRBV10-3 to TRBJ1-4; no clear D. Germline lookup yields CDR1 ENHRY and CDR2 SYGVKD. V lost 2 bases to trimming and J lost 7 bases, with 11 bases between them. The CDR3 is 14 amino acids. CDR3 sequence (DNA): TGTGCCATCAGTGAGGCTGTGGACGGTGAAAAACTGTTTTTT. Residues: CAISEAVDGEKLFF.

This clonotype was found a few times. This chain connects TRBV29-1 to TRBJ2-7, with 8 bases that match TRBD2. With 6 bases clipped from V and 3 bases from J, the junction kept 7 bases outside the gene matches. CDR1 is SQVTM and CDR2 is ANQGSEA in the germline V gene. The CDR3 has 13 residues. The CDR3 coding sequence is TGCAGCGTGACCCTAGCGGGCCTCTACGAGCAGTACTTC. Encoded protein: CSVTLAGLYEQYF.

This clonotype has just a few counts. The rearrangement joins TRBV7-6 to TRBJ2-7; 8 bases agree with TRBD1. V lost 3 bases to trimming and J lost 0 bases; unmatched junction nucleotides: 10. Germline lookup yields CDR1 SGHVS and CDR2 FNYEAQ. The CDR3 contains 17 residues. The CDR3 loop reads CASSLGAGTGLSYEQYF. DNA for the CDR3: TGTGCCAGCAGCTTGGGCGCCGGGACAGGCCTCTCCTACGAGCAGTACTTC.

This clonotype was detected only a few times. The genes are TRBV19 and TRBJ1-5, with TRBD1 matching 8 bases. The CDR3 contains 15 residues. Per germline, CDR1 LNHDA and CDR2 SQIVND (reference sequence). V trimming: 3 bases; J trimming: 2 bases; junction bases outside the gene matches: 3. The CDR3 region is CASSILDRGNQPQHF. DNA for the CDR3: TGTGCCAGTAGTATCTTGGACAGGGGCAATCAGCCCCAGCATTTT.

As regards this clonotype: A much larger clonotype is one base distant, so this may be a read error. V and J are TRBV20-1 and TRBJ2-5, with TRBD1 identical over 10 bases. The CDR3 spans 14 residues. Germline CDR1 and CDR2: DFQATT and SNEGSKA (reference sequence). CDR3 loop: CSASRDRGEETQHF. The CDR3 bases are TGCAGTGCGAGCCGGGACAGGGGTGAAGAGACCCAGCACTTC.

Ten or more counts support this clonotype. The V gene is TRBV6-2 or TRBV6-3, the J gene TRBJ2-1; no reliable D call. Trimming took 0 bases from V and 3 from J, leaving 9 bases between them. The CDR3 runs 15 residues. The germline V gene encodes CDR1 MNHEY and CDR2 SVGEGT. The CDR3 bases are TGTGCCAGCAGTTACTCCGGGTCCGTCTACAATGAGCAGTTCTTC. Translation gives CASSYSGSVYNEQFF.

In regard to this clonotype: One end of the junction fails to match germline, which may point to a read error. In nucleotides, the CDR3 is TGTGCCAGCAGTTCCTACGGGGCGCTGTTTTTT. This codes for CASSSYGALFF. The rearrangement links TRBV27 to TRBJ2-2, with D perhaps TRBD1 or TRBD2 (5 bases each). In germline, CDR1 is MNHEY, CDR2 SMNVEV (reference sequence). The CDR3 consists of 11 residues.

The chain carries TRBV20-1 and TRBJ1-2; 9 bases are shared with TRBD1. Trimming removed 2 bases from V and 7 bases from J; junction bases left unmatched: 17. This CDR3 has 17 amino acids. CDR1 and CDR2 (germline): DFQATT, SNEGSKA (reference sequence). The CDR3 here is CSARTRPPGQGFSGYTF. The CDR3 DNA is TGCAGTGCTAGAACTCGACCCCCGGGACAGGGCTTTAGTGGCTACACCTTC.

The V gene is TRBV20-1, the J gene TRBJ2-7; the match to TRBD1 covers 8 bases. Germline loops: CDR1 DFQATT, CDR2 SNEGSKA (reference sequence). V was clipped by 6 bases and J by 5 bases; unmatched bases: 6. This CDR3 spans 12 amino acids. The CDR3 loop is CSASTGAHEQYF. The CDR3 DNA sequence: TGCAGTGCGTCGACAGGGGCCCACGAGCAGTACTTC.

A few counts support this clonotype. The CDR3 region is CASSQSQGVYTF. The CDR3 DNA follows: TGTGCCAGCAGCCAATCCCAGGGTGTCTACACCTTC. The J gene is TRBJ1-2, the V gene TRBV3-1; tentative D call: TRBD1 (5 bases). V was pared by 2 bases and J by 10 bases, with 11 bases between. The CDR3 totals 12 residues. CDR1 and CDR2 (germline): LGHDT, YNNKEL (reference sequence).

This clonotype has ten or more counts. V usage is TRBV2 and J usage is TRBJ1-2; D possibly corresponds to TRBD1 (6 bases). The germline V gene encodes CDR1 SNHLY and CDR2 FYNNEI. The CDR3 is 12 residues long. The V gene lost 8 bases and the J gene lost 7 bases, with 14 bases spanning the gap. CDR3 sequence: CASQQGSGGYTF. The CDR3 DNA is TGTGCCAGCCAACAGGGTTCCGGTGGCTACACCTTC.

This clonotype was counted a few times. The rearrangement joins TRBV6-9 to TRBJ1-5, with 10 bases identical to TRBD1. The V gene end was trimmed by 3 bases and the J gene end by 6 bases; junction bases not matched to a gene: 5. The CDR3 runs 15 residues. The germline V gene encodes CDR1 MNHGY and CDR2 SVAAGI. The CDR3 here is CASSYPDRGLQPQHF. CDR3 nucleotides: TGTGCCAGCAGTTACCCAGACAGGGGGCTTCAGCCCCAGCATTTT.

J is TRBJ1-1 and V is TRBV5-6, with D unclear. This CDR3 region has 13 residues. V was cut by 3 bases and J by 4 bases, with 10 bases left in between. Looked up from germline, CDR1 is SGHDT and CDR2 is YYEEEE. This CDR3 is CASSSLESTEAFF. Here the CDR3 DNA reads TGTGCCAGCAGCTCACTGGAATCCACTGAAGCTTTCTTT. The entire variable domain, with the rest obtained from reference TRBV5-6 and TRBJ1-1, is as follows: DAGVTQSPTHLIKTRGQQVTLRCSPKSGHDTVSWYQQALGQGPQFIFQYYEEEERQRGNFPDRFSGHQFPNYSSELNVNALLLGDSALYLCASSSLESTEAFFGQGTRLTVV.

The chain joins TRBV29-1 to TRBJ2-5; D ambiguous. This CDR3 spans 13 amino acids. Germline V gives CDR1 SQVTM, CDR2 ANQGSEA. V was trimmed by 4 bases and J by 1 base, leaving 10 bases between them. The DNA for the CDR3 is TGCAGCGTTGGAGAGCCTCTCCAAGAGACCCAGTACTTC. It is translated as CSVGEPLQETQYF.

This clonotype has a handful of counts. The DNA of the CDR3 is TGTGCCAGCAGCTTTTTCCGGCGGGACCCCCCCTACGAGCAGTACTTC. Its translation is CASSFFRRDPPYEQYF. The chain combines TRBV7-9 with TRBJ2-7; D may be TRBD2 (6 bases). Germline CDR1 reads SEHNR; CDR2 reads FQNEAQ (reference sequence). Trimming cost V 3 bases and J 2 bases, with 17 bases left between them. The length of the CDR3 is 16 residues.

The V and J genes are TRBV28 and TRBJ2-7; unclear D gene. This CDR3 spans 16 amino acids. Germline CDR1 is MDHEN and CDR2 is SYDVKM. Between the trimmed V and J ends, which lost 3 bases and 1 base, there was a span of 16 bases. The CDR3 loop reads CASSLGGFEASYEQYF. In DNA form, the CDR3 reads TGTGCCAGCAGTTTGGGTGGGTTTGAAGCGTCCTACGAGCAGTACTTC.

This clonotype was observed many times. The chain combines TRBV3-1 with TRBJ2-5; perhaps TRBD2 as D (5 bases). The CDR3 covers 16 residues. CDR1 and CDR2 (germline): LGHDT, YNNKEL (reference sequence). The ends were cut back, 3 bases at V and 0 bases at J, with 14 bases in the middle. In DNA, the CDR3 is TGTGCCAGCAGCCATATGGGGAGTGCCTACCAAGAGACCCAGTACTTC. Its translation is CASSHMGSAYQETQYF.

This clonotype was detected ten times or more. This chain joins TRBV28 and TRBJ2-7; D remains ambiguous. The V and J ends lost 2 bases and 4 bases respectively, with 15 bases between them. Germline V CDR1 and CDR2: MDHEN, SYDVKM. This CDR3 comprises 15 residues. The CDR3 bases are TGTGCCAGCAGTTTAAACAGTCCGAACTTATACGAGCAGTACTTC. Its translation is CASSLNSPNLYEQYF.

The chain carries TRBV27 and TRBJ2-3; 11 nucleotides match TRBD2. The CDR3 is made up of 16 amino acids. After removal of 5 bases from V and 0 bases from J, the junction contained 4 bases not matched to a gene. CDR1 is MNHEY and CDR2 is SMNVEV in the germline V gene (reference sequence). This chain's CDR3 is CASSLRLAGSTDTQYF. CDR3 bases: TGTGCCAGCAGTCTGCGACTAGCGGGAAGCACAGATACGCAGTATTTT.

V and J are TRBV7-9 and TRBJ2-7, with TRBD1 matching 10 bases. After removal of 0 bases from V and 2 bases from J, the junction contained 4 bases not matched to a gene. The germline CDR1 and CDR2 sequences are SEHNR and FQNEAQ (reference sequence). The CDR3 contains 16 residues. CDR3 nucleotide sequence: TGTGCCAGCAGCTTAGCTTTTGGGACAGGGGCCTACGAGCAGTACTTC. The encoded protein is CASSLAFGTGAYEQYF.